These 32 T cell receptor beta chains came from one sample sequenced in a study of shared clonotypes between healthy human individuals. Assay used: immunoSEQ multiplex PCR; TCRdb lists only in-frame clones, some missing. The sample shows approximately 530,000 clones, around 96% of them seen only once. The source material was naive CD4+ T cells sorted from blood. Subset given: CD45RA+ positively selected. All receptors come from a woman between 25 and 40 years old in good health.

Notes on this clone: The sample carries other DNA sequences with the same CDR3. The V and J genes are TRBV5-1 and TRBJ2-1, with 10 positions matching TRBD1. Losses at the gene ends were 4 bases for V and 1 base for J; bases not matched to a gene: 2. Germline CDR1 SGHRS, CDR2 YFSETQ. The CDR3 loop spans 15 amino acids. The CDR3 loop reads CASSGGQGSYNEQFF. Written as DNA, the CDR3 is TGCGCCAGCAGCGGGGGACAGGGGTCCTACAATGAGCAGTTCTTC.

CDR3 amino acids: CASSFSYSYNEQFF. CDR3 coding DNA: TGTGCCAGCAGTTTTAGTTATTCCTACAATGAGCAGTTCTTC. This chain uses TRBV28 with TRBJ2-1, with D unclear. The germline V and J ends were trimmed by 3 bases and 1 base, with 7 bases remaining between them. CDR1 is MDHEN and CDR2 is SYDVKM in the germline V gene. CDR3 length: 14 amino acids.

The genes are TRBV19 and TRBJ1-5; no reliable D call. Germline V CDR1 and CDR2: LNHDA, SQIVND (reference sequence). With 7 bases removed from V and 0 bases from J, the gap between germline ends came to 13 bases. The CDR3 is 15 residues long. The CDR3 protein is CASNPRRNSNQPQHF. The CDR3 nucleotides read TGTGCCAGTAACCCTCGACGTAATAGCAATCAGCCCCAGCATTTT.

As for this clone: The same CDR3 also results from other DNA sequences found in this sample. This sequence joins TRBV9 and TRBJ2-2, with D possibly TRBD2 on 6 matching bases. V shed 0 bases and J shed 1 base, with 7 bases lying between them. Germline V CDR1 and CDR2: SGDLS, YYNGEE. CDR3 length: 15 amino acids. CDR3 amino acids: CASSVAGVNTGELFF. CDR3 nucleotide sequence: TGTGCCAGCAGCGTAGCGGGGGTGAACACCGGGGAGCTGTTTTTT.

V usage is TRBV30 and J usage is TRBJ1-3; no firm D call. Trimming cost V 0 bases and J 0 bases, with 9 bases left between them. In germline, CDR1 is GTSNPN, CDR2 SVGIG (reference sequence). The CDR3 has 15 amino acids. DNA for the CDR3: TGTGCCTGGAGTGTAGACCACAACTCTGGAAACACCATATATTTT. Protein product: CAWSVDHNSGNTIYF.

This chain uses TRBV28 with TRBJ2-7; D remains ambiguous. This CDR3 has 13 amino acids. Germline V lookup: CDR1 MDHEN, CDR2 SYDVKM. Trimming stripped 7 bases from V and 3 bases from J, with 13 bases between. CDR3 sequence: CASTITGDYEQYF. The CDR3 coding sequence is TGTGCCAGCACCATTACTGGGGACTACGAGCAGTACTTC.

This chain joins TRBV28 and TRBJ2-1; 10 bases agree with TRBD1. V shed 3 bases, J shed 15 bases, and the junction held 5 bases outside the gene matches. Germline CDR1 is MDHEN and CDR2 is SYDVKM. This CDR3 has 12 amino acids. This chain's CDR3 is CASSLRDRGGFF. The CDR3 nucleotides are TGTGCCAGCAGTTTGAGGGACAGGGGAGGGTTCTTC.

The genes are TRBV6-1 and TRBJ1-1; 12 bases agree with TRBD1. V dropped 6 bases and J dropped 5; count of bases not matched to a gene: 1. CDR3 length equals 13 residues. Germline V gene lookup returns CDR1 MNHNS and CDR2 SASEGT. The CDR3 spells CASRGQGATEAFF. The CDR3 nucleotides are TGTGCCAGCAGGGGACAGGGGGCAACTGAAGCTTTCTTT.

This clone occurred once. This rearrangement joins TRBV5-1 to TRBJ2-7; 7 nucleotides line up with TRBD1. The V and J ends lost 3 bases and 2 bases, in that order; junction bases with no gene match: 11. There are 16 residues in the CDR3. In germline, CDR1 is SGHRS, CDR2 YFSETQ. DNA for the CDR3: TGCGCCAGCAGCTCGGGGCTCGACAGGGCACCCTACGAGCAGTACTTC. This gives the protein CASSSGLDRAPYEQYF.

The rearrangement joins TRBV28 to TRBJ2-7; 7 bases are shared with TRBD1. V lost 6 bases, J lost 8 bases, and 13 bases stayed unmatched. CDR1 is MDHEN and CDR2 is SYDVKM in the germline V gene. CDR3 length: 14 residues. DNA for the CDR3: TGTGCCAGCAGACCCACGGGACAGACAACTAAGCAGTACTTC. It is translated as CASRPTGQTTKQYF.

The J gene is TRBJ2-1, the V gene TRBV9; the D gene is possibly TRBD1 (6 bases). Trimming stripped 0 bases from V and 7 bases from J, with 11 bases between. Germline CDR1 SGDLS, CDR2 YYNGEE. The CDR3 sequence is 14 residues long. The CDR3 here is CASSVDQGLNEQFF. The DNA of the CDR3 is TGTGCCAGCAGCGTAGATCAGGGGCTGAATGAGCAGTTCTTC.

The chain recombines TRBV9 with TRBJ2-2, with a possible D match to TRBD1 (7 bases). The germline V gene has CDR1 SGDLS and CDR2 YYNGEE. With 3 bases removed from V and 3 bases from J, the gap between germline ends came to 15 bases. This CDR3 spans 16 amino acids. CDR3 residues: CASSGGTVKDTGELFF. CDR3 sequence (DNA): TGTGCCAGCAGCGGCGGGACAGTTAAAGACACCGGGGAGCTGTTTTTT.

J is TRBJ2-7 and V is TRBV28, with D possibly TRBD2 on 6 matching bases. CDR1 and CDR2 (germline): MDHEN, SYDVKM. The CDR3 is made up of 15 amino acids. V was cut by 4 bases and J by 6 bases, with 19 bases left in between. The CDR3 loop reads CASSSLGVGSVEQYF. The CDR3 bases are TGTGCCAGCAGTTCCCTGGGGGTCGGGAGCGTCGAGCAGTACTTC.

The V call is TRBV6-4, the J call TRBJ1-5; TRBD1 matches 11 bases. V dropped 5 bases and J dropped 4; count of bases not matched to a gene: 4. Germline lookup yields CDR1 MRHNA and CDR2 SNTAGT. The CDR3 has 15 amino acids. The CDR3 DNA follows: TGTGCCAGCAGTCGGGACAGGGGGTTTAATCAGCCCCAGCATTTT. Its translation is CASSRDRGFNQPQHF.

The V call is TRBV10-3, the J call TRBJ2-1, with 10 positions matching TRBD1. The CDR3 has 16 residues. V lost 6 bases, J lost 9 bases, and 14 bases stayed unmatched. Per germline, CDR1 ENHRY and CDR2 SYGVKD. The CDR3 is CAISYPGTGERGEQFF. The CDR3 bases are TGTGCCATCAGCTACCCCGGGACAGGGGAAAGAGGTGAGCAGTTCTTC.

This clone was counted a few times. V usage is TRBV7-2 and J usage is TRBJ2-7; 14 bases are shared with TRBD2. The CDR3 contains 15 residues. V was clipped by 6 bases and J by 6 bases; unmatched bases: 7. Germline V lookup: CDR1 SGHTA, CDR2 FQGNSA. The CDR3 spells CASRPAGTSGSEQYF. The CDR3 DNA follows: TGTGCCAGCAGGCCTGCCGGGACTAGCGGGAGCGAGCAGTACTTC.

This chain joins TRBV2 and TRBJ1-1; 7 bases align to TRBD1. V lost 5 bases, J lost 0 bases, and 6 bases stayed unmatched. The CDR3 is made up of 15 amino acids. The germline CDR1 and CDR2 sequences are SNHLY and FYNNEI. The CDR3 nucleotides read TGTGCCAGCAGTTTCGAGGGGGCTGTGAACACTGAAGCTTTCTTT. It is translated as CASSFEGAVNTEAFF.

The J gene is TRBJ2-2, the V gene TRBV18, with a tentative D call TRBD2 (5 bases). V was cut by 5 bases and J by 4 bases, with 8 bases left in between. Germline-derived CDR1 and CDR2 are KGHSH and LQKENI. The CDR3 is made up of 13 amino acids. CDR3 coding DNA: TGTGCCAGCTCAGCGGCGGGCACCGGGGAGCTGTTTTTT. Translated: CASSAAGTGELFF.

This clone was counted a single time. The chain has TRBV6-5 and TRBJ1-2; D not resolved. Deletions cut 3 bases from V and 2 bases from J, with 7 bases between. CDR3 length equals 13 residues. Germline lookup yields CDR1 MNHEY and CDR2 SVGAGI. CDR3 in amino acids: CASSYSRNYGYTF. The CDR3 bases are TGTGCCAGCAGTTATTCCAGGAACTATGGCTACACCTTC.

The CDR3, as DNA: TGTGCCAGCGTCCGACCTGAAAATGAGCAGTTCTTC. Its translation: CASVRPENEQFF. The chain links TRBV2 to TRBJ2-1, with D unresolved. Trimming removed 8 bases at V and 7 bases at J, with 12 bases between. Germline assignment: CDR1 SNHLY and CDR2 FYNNEI. CDR3 size: 12 residues. The whole variable domain, filled in from reference TRBV2 and TRBJ2-1, reads EPEVTQTPSHQVTQMGQEVILRCVPISNHLYFYWYRQILGQKVEFLVSFYNNEISEKSEIFDDQFSVERPDGSNFTLKIRSTKLEDSAMYFCASVRPENEQFFGPGTRLTVL.

The V gene is TRBV28, the J gene TRBJ2-7; 10 bases match TRBD2. CDR3 length equals 19 residues. Trimming removed 3 bases from V and 6 bases from J; junction bases left unmatched: 20. Germline V CDR1 and CDR2: MDHEN, SYDVKM. CDR3 protein: CASSFENGLAASRSIEQYF. The CDR3 region has the DNA TGTGCCAGCAGTTTCGAAAACGGACTAGCGGCATCAAGATCGATCGAGCAGTACTTC.

The genes are TRBV2 and TRBJ2-3, with 7 bases identical to TRBD2. With V trimmed by 3 bases and J by 1 base, 4 bases remained unmatched. The V gene's germline CDR1 is SNHLY and CDR2 FYNNEI. CDR3 length: 15 amino acids. The DNA of the CDR3 is TGTGCCAGCAGTGAGGGGCTAGCGGGCACAGATACGCAGTATTTT. It codes for CASSEGLAGTDTQYF.

The gene calls are TRBV7-9 and TRBJ2-1; the D gene is possibly TRBD2 (6 bases). There are 16 residues in the CDR3. V was cut by 1 base and J by 13 bases, with 23 bases left in between. Looked up from germline, CDR1 is SEHNR and CDR2 is FQNEAQ (reference sequence). The CDR3: CASSLVVLRHRGSQFF. In nucleotides, the CDR3 is TGTGCCAGCAGCTTAGTTGTCTTGCGTCACCGGGGGAGTCAGTTCTTC. Based on the CDR3 plus reference TRBV7-9 and TRBJ2-1, the full variable domain is DTGVSQNPRHKITKRGQNVTFRCDPISEHNRLYWYRQTLGQGPEFLTYFQNEAQLEKSRLLSDRFSAERPKGSFSTLEIQRTEQGDSAMYLCASSLVVLRHRGSQFFGPGTRLTVL.

This clone has just a few counts. The chain links TRBV7-8 to TRBJ2-7; D is perhaps TRBD1 (6 bases). Trimming cost V 4 bases and J 5 bases, with 12 bases left between them. CDR1 is SGHVS and CDR2 is FQNEAQ in the germline V gene. The CDR3 has 13 amino acids. CDR3 coding DNA: TGTGCCAGCAGCTATGACAGGACCCACGAGCAGTACTTC. Its translation: CASSYDRTHEQYF.

The gene calls are TRBV5-1 and TRBJ1-2; D may be TRBD1 (6 bases). This CDR3 is built from 15 residues. Germline assignment: CDR1 SGHRS and CDR2 YFSETQ. V was shortened by 0 bases and J by 2 bases, with 11 bases between the two germline ends. Here the CDR3 DNA reads TGCGCCAGCAGCTTGGCGCCAGGGGCCAACTATGGCTACACCTTC. Residues: CASSLAPGANYGYTF.

The rearrangement links TRBV7-3 to TRBJ2-3; the D is unclear. Germline CDR1 reads SGHTA; CDR2 reads FQGTGA. CDR3 length: 13 residues. V was shortened by 5 bases and J by 1 base, with 7 bases between the two germline ends. The CDR3 is CASSPGRTDTQYF. The CDR3 region has the DNA TGTGCCAGCAGCCCGGGTCGCACAGATACGCAGTATTTT.

This clone is a singleton in its sample. V and J are TRBV4-1 and TRBJ1-1; unclear D gene. The CDR3 contains 18 residues. CDR1 MGHRA and CDR2 YSYEKL come from the germline V gene. Trimming pared 0 bases from V and 1 base from J, leaving 18 bases between. The CDR3 DNA is TGCGCCAGCAGCCAAGACGATAGAGTGGGCATACCGAACACTGAAGCTTTCTTT. Translating it yields CASSQDDRVGIPNTEAFF.

CDR3 DNA sequence: TGCGCCAGCAGCAATCTTGGGGGGACTGGAAACACCATATATTTT. Its translation: CASSNLGGTGNTIYF. The rearrangement joins TRBV5-1 to TRBJ1-3; TRBD1 might be the D (5 bases). V was cut by 4 bases and J by 2 bases, with 13 bases left in between. The CDR3 is made up of 15 amino acids. CDR1 is SGHRS and CDR2 is YFSETQ in the germline V gene.

The V and J genes are TRBV7-9 and TRBJ2-1; TRBD1 matches 9 bases. Germline V gives CDR1 SEHNR, CDR2 FQNEAQ (reference sequence). V dropped 5 bases and J dropped 1; count of bases not matched to a gene: 3. This CDR3 has 15 residues. CDR3 loop: CASSMTGGSYNEQFF. CDR3 sequence (DNA): TGTGCCAGCAGCATGACAGGGGGTTCCTACAATGAGCAGTTCTTC. Full variable domain (outside the CDR3, taken from reference TRBV7-9 and TRBJ2-1): DTGVSQNPRHKITKRGQNVTFRCDPISEHNRLYWYRQTLGQGPEFLTYFQNEAQLEKSRLLSDRFSAERPKGSFSTLEIQRTEQGDSAMYLCASSMTGGSYNEQFFGPGTRLTVL.

The table lists this clone with a count of one. The chain employs TRBV12-5 and TRBJ2-1; possibly TRBD2 for D (6 bases). Looked up from germline, CDR1 is LGHNT and CDR2 is FRNRAP. This CDR3 contains 12 residues. V dropped 0 bases and J dropped 10 bases, with 7 bases sitting between them. The CDR3 reads CASGLVRGEQFF. The DNA for the CDR3 is TGTGCTAGTGGTTTGGTACGGGGGGAGCAGTTCTTC. Supplemented by reference TRBV12-5 and TRBJ2-1, the full variable domain reads DARVTQTPRHKVTEMGQEVTMRCQPILGHNTVFWYRQTMMQGLELLAYFRNRAPLDDSGMPKDRFSAEMPDATLATLKIQPSEPRDSAVYFCASGLVRGEQFFGPGTRLTVL.

This clone has more than one count but fewer than ten. The genes are TRBV11-2 and TRBJ2-2; no clear D gene. The germline V gene has CDR1 SGHAT and CDR2 FQNNGV. The CDR3 extends over 12 amino acids. V was cut by 5 bases and J by 4 bases, with 5 bases left in between. Written as DNA, the CDR3 is TGTGCCAGCAGCCCTCCCACCGGGGAGCTGTTTTTT. Protein product: CASSPPTGELFF. The whole variable domain, filled in from reference TRBV11-2 and TRBJ2-2, reads EAGVAQSPRYKIIEKRQSVAFWCNPISGHATLYWYQQILGQGPKLLIQFQNNGVVDDSQLPKDRFSAERLKGVDSTLKIQPAKLEDSAVYLCASSPPTGELFFGEGSRLTVL.

CDR3 DNA: TGTGCCACCAGCAGAGTAACCTCTGGGGCCAACGTCCTGACTTTC. Translating gives CATSRVTSGANVLTF. The chain is built from TRBV15 and TRBJ2-6; no clear D gene. The CDR3 is 15 residues long. Trimming cost V 1 base and J 0 bases, with 4 bases left between them. Germline CDR1 reads LNHNV; CDR2 reads YYDKDF (reference sequence).